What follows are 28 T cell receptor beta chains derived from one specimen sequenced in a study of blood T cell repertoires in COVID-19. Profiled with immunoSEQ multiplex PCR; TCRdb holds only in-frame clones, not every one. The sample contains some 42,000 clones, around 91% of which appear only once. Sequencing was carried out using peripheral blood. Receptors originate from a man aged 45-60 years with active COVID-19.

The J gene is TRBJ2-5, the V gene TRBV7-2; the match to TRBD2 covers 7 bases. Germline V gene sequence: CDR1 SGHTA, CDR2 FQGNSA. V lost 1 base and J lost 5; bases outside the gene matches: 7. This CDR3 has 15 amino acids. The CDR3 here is CASSLGATGGETQYF. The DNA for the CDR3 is TGTGCCAGCAGCTTAGGTGCGACCGGGGGGGAGACCCAGTACTTC.

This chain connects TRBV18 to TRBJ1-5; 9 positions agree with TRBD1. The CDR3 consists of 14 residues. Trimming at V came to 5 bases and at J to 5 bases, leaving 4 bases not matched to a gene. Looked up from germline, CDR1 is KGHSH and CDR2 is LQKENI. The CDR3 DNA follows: TGTGCCAGCTCAATACAGGGGGCTGATCAGCCCCAGCATTTT. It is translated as CASSIQGADQPQHF.

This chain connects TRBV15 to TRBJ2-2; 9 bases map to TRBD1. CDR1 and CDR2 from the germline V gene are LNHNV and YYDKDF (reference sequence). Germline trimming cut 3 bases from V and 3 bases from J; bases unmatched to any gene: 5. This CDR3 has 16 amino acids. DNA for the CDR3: TGTGCCACCAGCAGGGACAGGGGATATTACACCGGGGAGCTGTTTTTT. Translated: CATSRDRGYYTGELFF. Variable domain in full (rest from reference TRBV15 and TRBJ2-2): DAMVIQNPRYQVTQFGKPVTLSCSQTLNHNVMYWYQQKSSQAPKLLFHYYDKDFNNEADTPDNFQSRRPNTSFCFLDIRSPGLGDTAMYLCATSRDRGYYTGELFFGEGSRLTVL.

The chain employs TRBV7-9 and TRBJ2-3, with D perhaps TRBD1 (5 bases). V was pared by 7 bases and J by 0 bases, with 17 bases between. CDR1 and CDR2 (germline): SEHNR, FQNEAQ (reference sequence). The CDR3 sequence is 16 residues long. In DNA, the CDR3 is TGTGCCAGCAAAGGGTTACAGGAGATTAGCACAGATACGCAGTATTTT. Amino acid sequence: CASKGLQEISTDTQYF. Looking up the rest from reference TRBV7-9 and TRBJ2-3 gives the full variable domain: DTGVSQNPRHKITKRGQNVTFRCDPISEHNRLYWYRQTLGQGPEFLTYFQNEAQLEKSRLLSDRFSAERPKGSFSTLEIQRTEQGDSAMYLCASKGLQEISTDTQYFGPGTRLTVL.

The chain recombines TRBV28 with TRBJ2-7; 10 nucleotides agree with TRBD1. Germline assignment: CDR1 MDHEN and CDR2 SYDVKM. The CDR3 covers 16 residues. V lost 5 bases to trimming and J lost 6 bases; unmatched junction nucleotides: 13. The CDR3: CASSLGTGVIRREQYF. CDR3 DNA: TGTGCCAGCAGTCTCGGGACAGGGGTCATACGGCGCGAGCAGTACTTC.

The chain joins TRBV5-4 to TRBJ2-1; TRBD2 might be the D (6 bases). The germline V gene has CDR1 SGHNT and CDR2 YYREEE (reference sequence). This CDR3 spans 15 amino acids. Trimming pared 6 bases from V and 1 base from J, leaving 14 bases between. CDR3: CASTQGLLSYNEQFF. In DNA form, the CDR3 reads TGTGCCAGCACCCAAGGACTACTTTCCTACAATGAGCAGTTCTTC.

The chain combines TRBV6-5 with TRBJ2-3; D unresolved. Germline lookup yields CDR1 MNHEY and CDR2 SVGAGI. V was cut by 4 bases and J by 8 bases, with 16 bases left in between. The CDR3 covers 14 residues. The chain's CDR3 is CASSSTRPTGTQYF. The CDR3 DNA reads TGTGCCAGCAGTTCAACCCGACCTACGGGTACGCAGTATTTT.

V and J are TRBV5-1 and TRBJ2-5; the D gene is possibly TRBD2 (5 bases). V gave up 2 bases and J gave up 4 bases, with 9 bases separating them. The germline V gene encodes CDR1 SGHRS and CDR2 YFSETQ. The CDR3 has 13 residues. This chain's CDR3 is CASSFGGGETQYF. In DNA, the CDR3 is TGCGCCAGCAGCTTCGGAGGCGGAGAGACCCAGTACTTC. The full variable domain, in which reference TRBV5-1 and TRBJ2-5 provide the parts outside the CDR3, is KAGVTQTPRYLIKTRGQQVTLSCSPISGHRSVSWYQQTPGQGLQFLFEYFSETQRNKGNFPGRFSGRQFSNSRSEMNVSTLELGDSALYLCASSFGGGETQYFGPGTRLLVL.

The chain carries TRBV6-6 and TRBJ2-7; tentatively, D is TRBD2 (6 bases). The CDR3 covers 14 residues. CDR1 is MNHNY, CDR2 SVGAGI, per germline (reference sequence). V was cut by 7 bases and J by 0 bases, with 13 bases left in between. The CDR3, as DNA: TGTGCCAGCAACCGGGACGGGGGCTCCTACGAGCAGTACTTC. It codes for CASNRDGGSYEQYF.

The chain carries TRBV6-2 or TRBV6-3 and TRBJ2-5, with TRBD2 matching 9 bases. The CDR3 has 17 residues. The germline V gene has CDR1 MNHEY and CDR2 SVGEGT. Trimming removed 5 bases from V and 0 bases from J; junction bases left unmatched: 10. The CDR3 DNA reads TGTGCCAGCAGTCGTATACTTTCTAGCGGGAACCAAGAGACCCAGTACTTC. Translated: CASSRILSSGNQETQYF.

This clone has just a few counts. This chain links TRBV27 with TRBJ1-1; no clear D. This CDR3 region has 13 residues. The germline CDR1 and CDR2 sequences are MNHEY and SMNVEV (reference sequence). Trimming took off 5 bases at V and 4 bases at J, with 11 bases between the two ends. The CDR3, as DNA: TGTGCCAGCAGTCCTCACAAATCCACTGAAGCTTTCTTT. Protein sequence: CASSPHKSTEAFF.

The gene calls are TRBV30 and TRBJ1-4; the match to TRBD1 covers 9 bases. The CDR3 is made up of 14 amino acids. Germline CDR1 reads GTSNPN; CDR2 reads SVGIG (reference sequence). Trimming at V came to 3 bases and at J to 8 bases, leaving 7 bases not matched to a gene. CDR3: CAWRTGTGNEKLFF. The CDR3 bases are TGTGCCTGGAGGACCGGGACAGGGAACGAAAAACTGTTTTTT.

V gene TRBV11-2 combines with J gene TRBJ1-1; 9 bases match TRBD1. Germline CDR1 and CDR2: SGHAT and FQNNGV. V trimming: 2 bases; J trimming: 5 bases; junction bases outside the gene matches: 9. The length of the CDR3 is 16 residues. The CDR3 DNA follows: TGTGCCAGCAGCTTAAATTCCGGGACAGGGAAGACTGAAGCTTTCTTT. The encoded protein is CASSLNSGTGKTEAFF.

CDR3 nucleotides: TGTGCCAGTAGTATTGTGACAGCCTCCAATCAGCCCCAGCATTTT. Translation: CASSIVTASNQPQHF. V is TRBV19 and J is TRBJ1-5, with D possibly matching TRBD1 (5 bases). This CDR3 has 15 amino acids. With 3 bases removed from V and 3 bases from J, the gap between germline ends came to 12 bases. Germline V gene sequence: CDR1 LNHDA, CDR2 SQIVND (reference sequence).

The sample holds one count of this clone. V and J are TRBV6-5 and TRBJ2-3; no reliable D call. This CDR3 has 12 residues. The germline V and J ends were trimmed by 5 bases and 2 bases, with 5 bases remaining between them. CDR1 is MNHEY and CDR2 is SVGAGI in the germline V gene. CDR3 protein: CASSPNTDTQYF. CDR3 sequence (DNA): TGTGCCAGCAGTCCTAACACAGATACGCAGTATTTT.

The CDR3 DNA reads TGCGCCAGCAGCTTGAGGGGGTTGGTCGCCACAGATACGCAGTATTTT. It encodes CASSLRGLVATDTQYF. The V and J genes are TRBV5-1 and TRBJ2-3, with D perhaps matching TRBD1 (6 bases). V was cut by 1 base and J by 2 bases, with 14 bases left in between. The CDR3 extends over 16 amino acids. CDR1 is SGHRS, CDR2 YFSETQ, per germline.

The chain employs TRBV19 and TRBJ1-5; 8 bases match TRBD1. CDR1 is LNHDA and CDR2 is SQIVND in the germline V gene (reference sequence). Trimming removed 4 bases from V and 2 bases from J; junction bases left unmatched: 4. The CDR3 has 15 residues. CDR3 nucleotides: TGTGCCAGTAGTACCACAGGGGGGGGCAATCAGCCCCAGCATTTT. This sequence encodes CASSTTGGGNQPQHF.

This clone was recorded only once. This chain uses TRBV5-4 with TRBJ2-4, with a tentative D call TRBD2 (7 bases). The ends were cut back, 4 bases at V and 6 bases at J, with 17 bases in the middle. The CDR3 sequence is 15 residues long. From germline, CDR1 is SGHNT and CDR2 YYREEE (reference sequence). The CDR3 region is CASSGRGGGGNIQYF. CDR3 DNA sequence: TGTGCCAGCAGCGGCCGAGGGGGAGGGGGAAACATTCAGTACTTC.

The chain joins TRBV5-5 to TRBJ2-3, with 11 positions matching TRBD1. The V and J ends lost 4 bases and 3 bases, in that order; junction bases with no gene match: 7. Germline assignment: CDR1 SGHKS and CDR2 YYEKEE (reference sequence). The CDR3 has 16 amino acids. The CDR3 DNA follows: TGTGCCAGCAGCGGCGGACAGGGGGCTCATACAGATACGCAGTATTTT. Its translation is CASSGGQGAHTDTQYF.

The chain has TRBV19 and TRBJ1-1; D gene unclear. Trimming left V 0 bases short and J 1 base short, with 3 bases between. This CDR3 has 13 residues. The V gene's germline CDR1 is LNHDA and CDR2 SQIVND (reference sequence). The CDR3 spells CASSIERNTEAFF. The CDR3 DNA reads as TGTGCCAGTAGTATAGAGAGGAACACTGAAGCTTTCTTT.

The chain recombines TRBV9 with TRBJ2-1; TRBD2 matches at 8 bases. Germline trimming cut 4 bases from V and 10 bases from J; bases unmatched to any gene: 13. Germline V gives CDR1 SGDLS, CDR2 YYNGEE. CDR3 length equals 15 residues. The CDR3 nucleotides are TGTGCCAGCAGCCACGGGACGGGAGGGCCAGGGGAGCAGTTCTTC. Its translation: CASSHGTGGPGEQFF.

This CDR3 is CASSQEASPLTGTTEAFF. In DNA form, the CDR3 reads TGTGCCAGCAGCCAAGAGGCGTCCCCCTTGACAGGTACTACTGAAGCTTTCTTT. The rearrangement uses TRBV4-2 and TRBJ1-1; a weak D match, TRBD1 (6 bases). This CDR3 contains 18 residues. The germline V gene has CDR1 LGHNA and CDR2 YNFKEQ. Between the trimmed V and J ends, which lost 0 bases and 5 bases, there was a span of 22 bases.

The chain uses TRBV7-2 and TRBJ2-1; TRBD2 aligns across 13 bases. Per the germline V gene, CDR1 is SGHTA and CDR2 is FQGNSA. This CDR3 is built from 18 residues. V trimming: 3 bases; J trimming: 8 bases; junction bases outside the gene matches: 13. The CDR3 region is CASSFYGLAGVSTDEQFF. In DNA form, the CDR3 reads TGTGCCAGCAGCTTCTACGGACTAGCGGGAGTGTCAACGGATGAGCAGTTCTTC.

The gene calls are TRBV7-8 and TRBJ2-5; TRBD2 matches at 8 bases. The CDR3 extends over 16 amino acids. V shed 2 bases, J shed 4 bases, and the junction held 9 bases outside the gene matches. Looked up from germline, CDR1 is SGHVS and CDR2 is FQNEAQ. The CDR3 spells CASSLSGSPRGETQYF. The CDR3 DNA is TGTGCCAGCAGCTTAAGCGGGAGCCCACGGGGAGAGACCCAGTACTTC.

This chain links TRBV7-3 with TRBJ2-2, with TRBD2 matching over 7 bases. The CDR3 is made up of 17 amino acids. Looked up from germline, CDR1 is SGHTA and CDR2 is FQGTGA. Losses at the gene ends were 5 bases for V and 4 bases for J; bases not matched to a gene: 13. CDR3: CASSREITSVGTGELFF. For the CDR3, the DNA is TGTGCCAGCAGCAGAGAGATCACTAGCGTCGGCACCGGGGAGCTGTTTTTT. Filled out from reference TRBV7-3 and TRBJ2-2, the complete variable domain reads GAGVSQTPSNKVTEKGKYVELRCDPISGHTALYWYRQSLGQGPEFLIYFQGTGAADDSGLPNDRFFAVRPEGSVSTLKIQRTERGDSAVYLCASSREITSVGTGELFFGEGSRLTVL.

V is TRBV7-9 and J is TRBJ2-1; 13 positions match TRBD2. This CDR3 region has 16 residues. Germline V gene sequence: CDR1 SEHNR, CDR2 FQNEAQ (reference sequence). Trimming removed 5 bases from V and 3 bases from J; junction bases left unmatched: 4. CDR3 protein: CASSPWTSGSYNEQFF. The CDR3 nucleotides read TGTGCCAGCAGCCCCTGGACTAGCGGGAGCTACAATGAGCAGTTCTTC.

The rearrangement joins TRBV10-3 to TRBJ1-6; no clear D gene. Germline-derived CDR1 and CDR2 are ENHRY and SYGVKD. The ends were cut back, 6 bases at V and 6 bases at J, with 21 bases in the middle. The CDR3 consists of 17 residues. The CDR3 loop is CAISPRSLRTTNSPLHF. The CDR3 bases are TGTGCCATCAGCCCCCGATCGCTTCGTACTACTAATTCACCCCTCCACTTT.

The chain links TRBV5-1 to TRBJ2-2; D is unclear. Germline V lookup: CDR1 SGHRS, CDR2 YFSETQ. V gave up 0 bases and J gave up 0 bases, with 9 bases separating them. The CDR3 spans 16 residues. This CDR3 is CASSLDGPTNTGELFF. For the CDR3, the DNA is TGCGCCAGCAGCTTGGATGGTCCTACGAACACCGGGGAGCTGTTTTTT.